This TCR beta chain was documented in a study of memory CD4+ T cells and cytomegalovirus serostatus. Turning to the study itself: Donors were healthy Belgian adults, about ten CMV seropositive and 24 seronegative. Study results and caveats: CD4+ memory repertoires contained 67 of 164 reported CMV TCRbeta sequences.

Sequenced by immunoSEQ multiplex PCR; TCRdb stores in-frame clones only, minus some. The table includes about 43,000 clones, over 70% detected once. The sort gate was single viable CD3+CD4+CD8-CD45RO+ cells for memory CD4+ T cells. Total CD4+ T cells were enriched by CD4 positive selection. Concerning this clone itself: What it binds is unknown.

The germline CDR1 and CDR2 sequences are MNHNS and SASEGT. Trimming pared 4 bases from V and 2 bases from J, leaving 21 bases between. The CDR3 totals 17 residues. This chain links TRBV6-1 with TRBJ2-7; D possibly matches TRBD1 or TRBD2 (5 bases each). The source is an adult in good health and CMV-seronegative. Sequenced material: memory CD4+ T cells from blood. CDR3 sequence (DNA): TGTGCCAGCAGTGGGGGTGACGGGACCCTAACCCCCTACGAGCAGTACTTC. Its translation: CASSGGDGTLTPYEQYF.